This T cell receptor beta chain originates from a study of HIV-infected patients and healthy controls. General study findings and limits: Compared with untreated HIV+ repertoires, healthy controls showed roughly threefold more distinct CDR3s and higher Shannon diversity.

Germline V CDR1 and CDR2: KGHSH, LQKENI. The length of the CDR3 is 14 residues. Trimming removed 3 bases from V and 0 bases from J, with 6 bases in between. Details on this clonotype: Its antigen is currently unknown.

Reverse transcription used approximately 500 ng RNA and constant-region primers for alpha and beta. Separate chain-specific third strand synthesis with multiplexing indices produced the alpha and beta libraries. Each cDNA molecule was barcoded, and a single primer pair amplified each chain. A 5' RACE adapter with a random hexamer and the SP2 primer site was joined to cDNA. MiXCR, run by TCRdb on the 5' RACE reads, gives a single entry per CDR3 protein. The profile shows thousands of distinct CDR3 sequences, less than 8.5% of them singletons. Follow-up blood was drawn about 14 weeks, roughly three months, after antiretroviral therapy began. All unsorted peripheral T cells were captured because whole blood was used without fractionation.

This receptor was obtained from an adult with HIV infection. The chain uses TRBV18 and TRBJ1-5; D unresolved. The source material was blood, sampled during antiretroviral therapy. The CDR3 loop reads CASSPDGSNQPQHF. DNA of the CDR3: TGTGCCAGCTCACCCGACGGTAGCAATCAGCCCCAGCATTTT. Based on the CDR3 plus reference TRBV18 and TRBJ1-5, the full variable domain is NAGVMQNPRHLVRRRGQEARLRCSPMKGHSHVYWYRQLPEEGLKFMVYLQKENIIDESGMPKERFSAEFPKEGPSILRIQQVVRGDSAAYFCASSPDGSNQPQHFGDGTRLSIL.